One sample yielded the 9 T cell receptor beta chains listed below, sequenced in a study of T cells in localized non-small cell lung cancer. Here immunoSEQ multiplex PCR was the method, and the copy in TCRdb shows in-frame clones only, minus some. The table lists more than 10,000 clones, approximately 30% of them singletons, with 5.5% to 8% in the top ten. Specimen: lung tumor tissue, collected before any cancer treatment. These receptors were collected from a female donor aged 60 or older with stage I lung adenocarcinoma.

This sequence joins TRBV29-1 and TRBJ1-1; tentative D call: TRBD1 (6 bases). V lost 6 bases, J lost 7 bases, and 24 bases lay in between. This CDR3 region has 15 residues. Germline loops: CDR1 SQVTM, CDR2 ANQGSEA. CDR3 loop: CSVASHSGVDGEAFF. The DNA for the CDR3 is TGCAGCGTAGCCTCTCATTCAGGGGTCGACGGTGAAGCTTTCTTT.

V and J are TRBV12-5 and TRBJ2-1; no definite D call. This CDR3 is built from 11 residues. Trimming took off 6 bases at V and 4 bases at J, with 4 bases between the two ends. From germline, CDR1 is LGHNT and CDR2 FRNRAP. DNA for the CDR3: TGTGCTAGTGGGCCATACAATGAGCAGTTCTTC. Translating gives CASGPYNEQFF.

The rearrangement uses TRBV19 and TRBJ1-5; 12 bases match TRBD1. J gave up 6 bases and V 2 bases, and 5 bases lay outside the gene matches. The CDR3 spans 16 residues. Germline V gives CDR1 LNHDA, CDR2 SQIVND (reference sequence). This CDR3 is CASSIPGQGAGQPQHF. DNA for the CDR3: TGTGCCAGTAGTATACCGGGACAGGGGGCCGGTCAGCCCCAGCATTTT.

This chain connects TRBV6-8 to TRBJ2-1; D unresolved. The germline CDR1 and CDR2 sequences are MNHGY and SAAAGT. V lost 2 bases to trimming and J lost 4 bases, with 6 bases between them. CDR3 size: 13 residues. The CDR3: CASSYDVYNEQFF. The CDR3 DNA follows: TGTGCCAGCAGTTACGATGTATACAATGAGCAGTTCTTC.

This clone came up many times. The chain combines TRBV11-3 with TRBJ2-3, with D perhaps given as TRBD1 or TRBD2 (5 bases each). The CDR3 is 16 amino acids. In germline, CDR1 is SGHNT, CDR2 YENEEA. With 4 bases removed from V and 10 bases from J, the gap between germline ends came to 24 bases. CDR3 bases: TGTGCCAGCAGCTCCGGGACCGCCGGAGTTTTAGGATCGCAGTATTTT. This gives the protein CASSSGTAGVLGSQYF.

This clone was observed a few times. The chain recombines TRBV6-8 with TRBJ1-2; 7 bases match TRBD1. V lost 5 bases to trimming and J lost 4 bases; unmatched junction nucleotides: 10. The CDR3 extends over 15 amino acids. The germline gives CDR1 MNHGY, CDR2 SAAAGT. The CDR3 DNA sequence: TGTGCCAGCAGTGACCACAGGGGCGCTACCTATGGCTACACCTTC. It yields the protein CASSDHRGATYGYTF.

The gene calls are TRBV6-8 and TRBJ1-3, with D perhaps TRBD1 (5 bases). The V gene lost 7 bases and the J gene lost 0 bases, with 10 bases spanning the gap. The CDR3 spans 14 residues. From germline, CDR1 is MNHGY and CDR2 SAAAGT. CDR3 loop: CASTPGGSGNTIYF. The CDR3 DNA follows: TGTGCCAGCACTCCGGGGGGCTCTGGAAACACCATATATTTT.

The chain carries TRBV11-3 and TRBJ1-4, with D possibly being TRBD1 (6 bases). The CDR3 runs 15 residues. From germline, CDR1 is SGHNT and CDR2 YENEEA. The V gene lost 3 bases and the J gene lost 4 bases, with 12 bases spanning the gap. CDR3 amino acids: CASSLNQGRNEKLFF. CDR3 DNA sequence: TGTGCCAGCAGCTTGAATCAGGGGCGTAATGAAAAACTGTTTTTT. Looking up the rest from reference TRBV11-3 and TRBJ1-4 gives the full variable domain: EAGVVQSPRYKIIEKKQPVAFWCNPISGHNTLYWYLQNLGQGPELLIRYENEEAVDDSQLPKDRFSAERLKGVDSTLKIQPAELGDSAVYLCASSLNQGRNEKLFFGSGTQLSVL.

The chain employs TRBV29-1 and TRBJ2-7; 8 bases fit TRBD1. The CDR3 is 12 amino acids. Trimming cost V 7 bases and J 4 bases; bases outside gene matches: 6. From germline, CDR1 is SQVTM and CDR2 ANQGSEA. DNA of the CDR3: TGCAGCGCCGGACAGGGTTTGTACGAGCAGTACTTC. Translating it yields CSAGQGLYEQYF.